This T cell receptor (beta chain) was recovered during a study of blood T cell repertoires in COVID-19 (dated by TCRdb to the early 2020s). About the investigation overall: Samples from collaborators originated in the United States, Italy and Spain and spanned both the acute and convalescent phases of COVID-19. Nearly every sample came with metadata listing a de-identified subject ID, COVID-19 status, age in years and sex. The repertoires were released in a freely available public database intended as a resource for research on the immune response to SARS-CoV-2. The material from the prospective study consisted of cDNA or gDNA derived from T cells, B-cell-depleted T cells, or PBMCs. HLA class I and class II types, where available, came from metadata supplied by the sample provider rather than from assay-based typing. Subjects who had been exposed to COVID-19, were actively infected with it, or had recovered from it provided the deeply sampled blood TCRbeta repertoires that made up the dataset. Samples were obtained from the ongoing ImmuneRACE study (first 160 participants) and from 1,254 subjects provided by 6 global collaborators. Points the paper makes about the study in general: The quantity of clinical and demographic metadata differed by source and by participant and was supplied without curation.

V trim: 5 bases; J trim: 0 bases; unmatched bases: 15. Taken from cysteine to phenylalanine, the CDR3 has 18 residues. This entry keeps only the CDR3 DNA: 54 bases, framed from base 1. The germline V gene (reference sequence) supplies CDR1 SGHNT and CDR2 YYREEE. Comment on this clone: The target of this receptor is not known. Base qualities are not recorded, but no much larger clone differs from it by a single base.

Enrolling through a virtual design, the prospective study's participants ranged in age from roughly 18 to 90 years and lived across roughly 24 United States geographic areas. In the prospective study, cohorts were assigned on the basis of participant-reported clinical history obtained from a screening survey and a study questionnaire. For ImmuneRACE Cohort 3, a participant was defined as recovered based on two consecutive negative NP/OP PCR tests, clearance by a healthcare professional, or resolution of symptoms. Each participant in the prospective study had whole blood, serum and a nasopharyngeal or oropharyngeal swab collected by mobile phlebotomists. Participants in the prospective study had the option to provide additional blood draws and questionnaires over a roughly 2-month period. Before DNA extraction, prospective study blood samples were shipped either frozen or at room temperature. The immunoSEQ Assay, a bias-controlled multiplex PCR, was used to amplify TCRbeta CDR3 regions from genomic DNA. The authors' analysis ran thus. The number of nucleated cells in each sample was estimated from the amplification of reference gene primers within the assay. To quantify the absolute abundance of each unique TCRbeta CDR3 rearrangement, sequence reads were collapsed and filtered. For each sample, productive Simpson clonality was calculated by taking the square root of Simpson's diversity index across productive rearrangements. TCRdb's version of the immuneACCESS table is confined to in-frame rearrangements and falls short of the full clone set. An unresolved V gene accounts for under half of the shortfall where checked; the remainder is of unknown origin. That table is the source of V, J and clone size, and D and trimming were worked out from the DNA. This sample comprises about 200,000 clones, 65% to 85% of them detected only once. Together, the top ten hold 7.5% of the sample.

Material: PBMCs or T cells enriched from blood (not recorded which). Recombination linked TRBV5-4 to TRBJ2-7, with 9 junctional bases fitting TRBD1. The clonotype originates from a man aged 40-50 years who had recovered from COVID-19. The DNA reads TGTGCCAGCAGTGGGTCAAGCTCCGGGACAGGGCTCTCCTACGAGCAGTACTTC. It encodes CASSGSSSGTGLSYEQYF.